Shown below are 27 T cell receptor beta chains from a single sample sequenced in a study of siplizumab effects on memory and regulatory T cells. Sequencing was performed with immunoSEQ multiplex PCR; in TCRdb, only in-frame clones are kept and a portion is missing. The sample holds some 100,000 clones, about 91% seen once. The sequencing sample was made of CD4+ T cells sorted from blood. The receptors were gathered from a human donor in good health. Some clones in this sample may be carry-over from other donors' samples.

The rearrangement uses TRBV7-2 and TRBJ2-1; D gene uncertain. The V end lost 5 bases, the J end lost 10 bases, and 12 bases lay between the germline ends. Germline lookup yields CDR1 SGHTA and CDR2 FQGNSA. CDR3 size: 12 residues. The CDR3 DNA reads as TGTGCCAGCAGCCCTGTCGTAGGGGAGCAGTTCTTC. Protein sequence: CASSPVVGEQFF.

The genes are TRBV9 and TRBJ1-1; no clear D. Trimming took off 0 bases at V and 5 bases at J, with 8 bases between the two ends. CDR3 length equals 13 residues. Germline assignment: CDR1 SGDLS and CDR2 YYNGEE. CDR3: CASSVESRTEAFF. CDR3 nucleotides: TGTGCCAGCAGCGTAGAGTCCCGTACTGAAGCTTTCTTT.

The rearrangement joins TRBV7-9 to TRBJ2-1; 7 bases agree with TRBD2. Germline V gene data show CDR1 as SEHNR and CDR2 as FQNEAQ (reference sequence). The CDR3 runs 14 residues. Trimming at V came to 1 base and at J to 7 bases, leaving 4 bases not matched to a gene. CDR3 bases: TGTGCCAGCAGCTTAGGGGACTACCTGAATGAGCAGTTCTTC. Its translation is CASSLGDYLNEQFF.

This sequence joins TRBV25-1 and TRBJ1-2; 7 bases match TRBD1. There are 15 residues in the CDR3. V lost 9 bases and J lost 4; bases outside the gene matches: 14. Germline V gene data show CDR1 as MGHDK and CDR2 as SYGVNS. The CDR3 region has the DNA TGTGCCAGTAAGGGCGACAGGGTGTACGCCTATGGCTACACCTTC. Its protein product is CASKGDRVYAYGYTF.

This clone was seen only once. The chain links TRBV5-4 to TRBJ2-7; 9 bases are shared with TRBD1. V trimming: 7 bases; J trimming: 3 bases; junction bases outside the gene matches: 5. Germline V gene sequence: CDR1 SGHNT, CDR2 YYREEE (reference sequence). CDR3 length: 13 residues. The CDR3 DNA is TGTGCCAGCGCCGGGACAGGGAACTACGAGCAGTACTTC. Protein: CASAGTGNYEQYF. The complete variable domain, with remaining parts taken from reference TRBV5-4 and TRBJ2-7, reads ETGVTQSPTHLIKTRGQQVTLRCSSQSGHNTVSWYQQALGQGPQFIFQYYREEENGRGNFPPRFSGLQFPNYSSELNVNALELDDSALYLCASAGTGNYEQYFGPGTRLTVT.

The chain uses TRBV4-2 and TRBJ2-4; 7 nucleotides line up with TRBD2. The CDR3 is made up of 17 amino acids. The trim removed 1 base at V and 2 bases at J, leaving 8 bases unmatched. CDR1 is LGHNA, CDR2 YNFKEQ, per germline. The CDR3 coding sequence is TGTGCCAGCAGCCAAGGGACTGGCGGGAGTCCCAAAAACATTCAGTACTTC. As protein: CASSQGTGGSPKNIQYF.

The CDR3 DNA reads TGTGCCAGCAGCCCGACCGCCAACTATGGCTACACCTTC. The encoded protein is CASSPTANYGYTF. The chain carries TRBV7-2 and TRBJ1-2; D is undetermined. CDR1 and CDR2 from the germline V gene are SGHTA and FQGNSA. This CDR3 has 13 residues. V gave up 5 bases and J gave up 2 bases, with 9 bases separating them.

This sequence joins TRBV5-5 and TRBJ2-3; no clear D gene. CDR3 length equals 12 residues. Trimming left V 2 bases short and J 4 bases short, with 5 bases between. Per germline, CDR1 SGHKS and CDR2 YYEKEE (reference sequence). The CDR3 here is CASSFSADTQYF. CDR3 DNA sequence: TGTGCCAGCAGCTTTTCCGCAGATACGCAGTATTTT.

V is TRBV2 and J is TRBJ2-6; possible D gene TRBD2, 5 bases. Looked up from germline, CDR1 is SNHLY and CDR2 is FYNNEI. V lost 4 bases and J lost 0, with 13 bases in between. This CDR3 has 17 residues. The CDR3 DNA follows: TGTGCCAGCAGTGTAGAGGGTGGGGTCTCTGGGGCCAACGTCCTGACTTTC. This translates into CASSVEGGVSGANVLTF.

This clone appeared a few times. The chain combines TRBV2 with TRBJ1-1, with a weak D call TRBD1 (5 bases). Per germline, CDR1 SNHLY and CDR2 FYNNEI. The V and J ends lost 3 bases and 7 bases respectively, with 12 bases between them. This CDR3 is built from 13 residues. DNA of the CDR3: TGTGCCAGCAGTGAGTTCCAGGGACGTGAAGCTTTCTTT. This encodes CASSEFQGREAFF.

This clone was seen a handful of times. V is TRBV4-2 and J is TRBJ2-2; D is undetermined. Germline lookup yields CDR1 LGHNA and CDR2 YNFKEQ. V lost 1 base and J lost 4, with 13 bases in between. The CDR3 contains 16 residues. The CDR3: CASSQVIRGSTGELFF. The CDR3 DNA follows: TGTGCCAGCAGCCAAGTTATCCGCGGATCCACCGGGGAGCTGTTTTTT.

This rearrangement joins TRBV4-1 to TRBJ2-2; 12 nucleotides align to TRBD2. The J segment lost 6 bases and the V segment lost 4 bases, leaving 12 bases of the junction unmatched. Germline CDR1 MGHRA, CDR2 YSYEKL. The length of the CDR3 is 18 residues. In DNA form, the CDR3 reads TGCGCCAGCAGCCCTCAGGCCCTGACTAGCGGGAGTCCCGGGGAGCTGTTTTTT. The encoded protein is CASSPQALTSGSPGELFF.

CDR3 residues: CATSKVTENSPLHF. CDR3 coding DNA: TGTGCCACCAGCAAGGTTACGGAGAATTCACCCCTCCACTTT. This chain connects TRBV15 to TRBJ1-6, with D uncertain. V lost 4 bases to trimming and J lost 7 bases, with 11 bases between them. The CDR3 loop spans 14 amino acids. The V gene's germline CDR1 is LNHNV and CDR2 YYDKDF (reference sequence).

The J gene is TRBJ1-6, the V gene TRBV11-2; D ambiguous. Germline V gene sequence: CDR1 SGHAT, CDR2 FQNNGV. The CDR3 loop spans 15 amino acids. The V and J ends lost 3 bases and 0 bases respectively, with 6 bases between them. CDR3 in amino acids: CASSFESSYNSPLHF. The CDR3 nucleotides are TGTGCCAGCAGCTTTGAGAGCTCCTATAATTCACCCCTCCACTTT.

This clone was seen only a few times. The CDR3 sequence: CASSPSGALYTDTQYF. As DNA, the CDR3 is TGCGCCAGCAGCCCCTCCGGGGCTCTTTACACAGATACGCAGTATTTT. The gene calls are TRBV4-1 and TRBJ2-3; D could derive from TRBD1 or TRBD2 (5 bases each). CDR3 length equals 16 residues. Germline CDR1 MGHRA, CDR2 YSYEKL. The ends were cut back, 4 bases at V and 2 bases at J, with 16 bases in the middle.

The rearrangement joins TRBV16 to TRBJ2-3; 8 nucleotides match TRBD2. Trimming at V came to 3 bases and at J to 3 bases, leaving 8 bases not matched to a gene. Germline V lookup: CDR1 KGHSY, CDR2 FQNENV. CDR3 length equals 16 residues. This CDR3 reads CASSQQGGRTTDTQYF. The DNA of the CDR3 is TGTGCCAGCAGCCAGCAGGGCGGGAGGACAACAGATACGCAGTATTTT. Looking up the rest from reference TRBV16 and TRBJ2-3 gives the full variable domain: GEEVAQTPKHLVRGEGQKAKLYCAPIKGHSYVFWYQQVLKNEFKFLISFQNENVFDETGMPKERFSAKCLPNSPCSLEIQATKLEDSAVYFCASSQQGGRTTDTQYFGPGTRLTVL.

This CDR3 is CASSNQGTEAFF. The CDR3 nucleotides read TGTGCCAGCAGCAACCAAGGTACTGAAGCTTTCTTT. This chain links TRBV6-6 with TRBJ1-1; D remains ambiguous. Trimming shortened V by 6 bases and J by 5 bases, and 10 bases separated the two germline ends. The CDR3 runs to 12 residues. Germline CDR1 is MNHNY and CDR2 is SVGAGI (reference sequence).

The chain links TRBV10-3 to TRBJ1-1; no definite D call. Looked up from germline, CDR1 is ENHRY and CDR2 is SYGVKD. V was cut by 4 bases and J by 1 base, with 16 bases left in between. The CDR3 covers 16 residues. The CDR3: CAISGGRARQNTEAFF. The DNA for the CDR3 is TGTGCCATCAGTGGGGGTCGAGCCCGACAGAACACTGAAGCTTTCTTT.

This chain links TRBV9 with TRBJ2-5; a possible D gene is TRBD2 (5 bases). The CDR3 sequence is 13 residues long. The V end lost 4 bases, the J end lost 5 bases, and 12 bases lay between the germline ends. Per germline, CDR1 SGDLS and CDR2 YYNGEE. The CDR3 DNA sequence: TGTGCCAGCAGCCCCAGCGGCGGGGAGACCCAGTACTTC. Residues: CASSPSGGETQYF.

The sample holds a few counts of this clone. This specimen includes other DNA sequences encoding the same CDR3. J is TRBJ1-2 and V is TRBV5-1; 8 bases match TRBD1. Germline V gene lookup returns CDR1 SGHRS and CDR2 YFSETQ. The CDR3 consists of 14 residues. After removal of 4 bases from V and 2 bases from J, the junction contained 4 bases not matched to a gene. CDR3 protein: CASSPRDRNYGYTF. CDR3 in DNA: TGCGCCAGCAGCCCCCGGGACAGGAACTATGGCTACACCTTC.

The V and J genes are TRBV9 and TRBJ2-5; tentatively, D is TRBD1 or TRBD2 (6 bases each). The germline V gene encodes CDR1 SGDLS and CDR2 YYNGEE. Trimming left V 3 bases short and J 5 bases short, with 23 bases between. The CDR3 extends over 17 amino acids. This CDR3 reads CASSAGGVAAGGETQYF. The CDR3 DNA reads TGTGCCAGCAGCGCCGGGGGCGTGGCGGCTGGAGGGGAGACCCAGTACTTC.

CDR3 coding DNA: TGTGCCAGCAGCCCTCCCACTAGCGGGAGAGACACAGATACGCAGTATTTT. The encoded protein is CASSPPTSGRDTDTQYF. The chain links TRBV7-9 to TRBJ2-3, with 11 positions matching TRBD2. This CDR3 contains 17 residues. CDR1 is SEHNR, CDR2 FQNEAQ, per germline (reference sequence). V dropped 5 bases and J dropped 2; count of bases not matched to a gene: 9.

This CDR3 is CASSPGLAGVNEQFF. The CDR3 nucleotides are TGTGCCAGCAGCCCGGGACTAGCGGGCGTCAATGAGCAGTTCTTC. The rearrangement links TRBV11-3 to TRBJ2-1; 12 bases are shared with TRBD2. The trim removed 5 bases at V and 6 bases at J, leaving 5 bases unmatched. Per germline, CDR1 SGHNT and CDR2 YENEEA. This CDR3 contains 15 residues.

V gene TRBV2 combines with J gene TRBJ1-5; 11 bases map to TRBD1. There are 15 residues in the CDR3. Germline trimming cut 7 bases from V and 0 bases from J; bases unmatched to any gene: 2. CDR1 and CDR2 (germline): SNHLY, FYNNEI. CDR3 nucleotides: TGTGCCAGCATGGACAGGGGGCTTAGCAATCAGCCCCAGCATTTT. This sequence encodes CASMDRGLSNQPQHF. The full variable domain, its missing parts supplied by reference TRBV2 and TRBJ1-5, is EPEVTQTPSHQVTQMGQEVILRCVPISNHLYFYWYRQILGQKVEFLVSFYNNEISEKSEIFDDQFSVERPDGSNFTLKIRSTKLEDSAMYFCASMDRGLSNQPQHFGDGTRLSIL.

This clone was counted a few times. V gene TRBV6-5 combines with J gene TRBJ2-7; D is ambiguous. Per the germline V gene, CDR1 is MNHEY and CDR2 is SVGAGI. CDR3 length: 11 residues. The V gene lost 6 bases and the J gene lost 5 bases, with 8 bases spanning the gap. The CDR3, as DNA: TGTGCCAGCAGCGAGGATGACGAGCAGTACTTC. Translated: CASSEDDEQYF.

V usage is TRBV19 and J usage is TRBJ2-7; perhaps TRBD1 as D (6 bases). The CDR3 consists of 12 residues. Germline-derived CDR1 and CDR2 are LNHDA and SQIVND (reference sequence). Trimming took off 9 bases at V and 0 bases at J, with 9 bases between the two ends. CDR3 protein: CASGDTSYEQYF. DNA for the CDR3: TGTGCCAGCGGGGACACCTCCTACGAGCAGTACTTC.

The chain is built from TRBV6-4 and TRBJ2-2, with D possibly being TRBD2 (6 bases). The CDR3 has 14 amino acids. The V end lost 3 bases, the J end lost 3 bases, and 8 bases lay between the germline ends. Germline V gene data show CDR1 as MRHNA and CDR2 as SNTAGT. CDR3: CASSEGDYTGELFF. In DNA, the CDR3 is TGTGCCAGCAGTGAGGGGGACTACACCGGGGAGCTGTTTTTT.